This record looks at one TCR beta chain sequence and its context. These data come from a study of blood T cell repertoires in COVID-19. Study-level background: Samples representing acute and convalescent COVID-19 were sourced from the United States, Italy and Spain. The cDNA or gDNA used as material had been derived from T cells, B-cell-depleted T cells, or PBMCs.

As handled by the study authors: Scientists estimated how many nucleated cells there were by amplifying reference gene primers. Using immunoSEQ multiplex PCR, the repertoire was profiled, and TCRdb retains in-frame clones only, with some absent. V, J and clone size were drawn from that table, and D and trimming were deduced from the DNA. The sample has approximately 98,000 clones, roughly 80% seen once. Germline V gives CDR1 SGHTA, CDR2 FQGNSA. V lost 5 bases and J lost 7, with 9 bases in between. The CDR3 consists of 13 residues. The V call is TRBV7-2, the J call TRBJ1-6, with D unresolved. Material: peripheral blood. The receptor was derived from a woman older than 75 with acute or convalescent COVID-19. CDR3 amino acids: CASSPNRNSPLHF. The CDR3 DNA reads TGTGCCAGCAGCCCGAACAGAAATTCACCCCTCCACTTT.